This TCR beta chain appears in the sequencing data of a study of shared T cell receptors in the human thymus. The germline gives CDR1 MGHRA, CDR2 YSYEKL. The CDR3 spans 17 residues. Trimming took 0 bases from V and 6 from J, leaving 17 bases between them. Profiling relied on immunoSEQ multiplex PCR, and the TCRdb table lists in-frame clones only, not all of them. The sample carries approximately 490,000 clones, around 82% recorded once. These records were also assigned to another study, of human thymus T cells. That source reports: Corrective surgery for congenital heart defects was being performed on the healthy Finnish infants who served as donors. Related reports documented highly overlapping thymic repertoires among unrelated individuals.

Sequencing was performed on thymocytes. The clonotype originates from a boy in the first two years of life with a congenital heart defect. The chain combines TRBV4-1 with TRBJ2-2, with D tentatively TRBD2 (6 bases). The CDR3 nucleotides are TGCGCCAGCAGCCAAGACCCCCCACTAGCCCGGGCCGGGGAGCTGTTTTTT. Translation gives CASSQDPPLARAGELFF.